Listed below are T cell receptor beta chains from one sample, sequenced in a study of human T cells and chemical hapten exposure. TCRdb redid the calling of the RACE reads with MiXCR, one entry per CDR3 protein. The data hold more than 250,000 distinct CDR3 sequences, with more than 6.5% observed a single time. Source: whole blood, taken in connection with sensitization to the hapten diphenylcyclopropenone (DPC). The source is a woman in her thirties or forties with alopecia areata. Some clones in this sample may be carry-over from other donors' samples. CDR3s include the opening cysteine and the closing phenylalanine or tryptophan. The D gene is left open where the match is weak. Clone size, where shown, is once, few, many, or a class for clones that have expanded.

V: TRBV12-3/TRBV12-4
J: TRBJ2-3
D: TRBD1
size: .
length: 16
DNA: TGTGCCAGCAGTGGTCGACAGGGGGCGCGGACAGATACGCAGTATTTT
CDR3: CASSGRQGARTDTQYF

V: TRBV12-3/TRBV12-4
J: TRBJ1-1
D: TRBD1
size: .
length: 14
DNA: TGTGCCAGCAGAGAGAGACAGGGGAGCACTGAAGCTTTCTTT
CDR3: CASRERQGSTEAFF

V: TRBV10-3
J: TRBJ2-4
D: .
size: .
length: 15
DNA: TGTGCCATCAGTGAGTCGGGGGGTCGAGTAAACATTCAGTACTTC
CDR3: CAISESGGRVNIQYF

V: TRBV12-3/TRBV12-4
J: TRBJ1-5
D: .
size: .
length: 15
DNA: TGTGCCAGCAGTTTTCGCGGGGCAGCTAATCAGCCCCAGCATTTT
CDR3: CASSFRGAANQPQHF

V: TRBV25-1
J: TRBJ2-1
D: TRBD2
size: few
length: 16
DNA: TGTGCCAGCAGTGTTGGGCTAGCGGGAGTAAGAAATGAGCAGTTCTTC
CDR3: CASSVGLAGVRNEQFF

V: TRBV24-1
J: TRBJ2-7
D: .
size: .
length: 13
DNA: TGTACCACCAGTGATTCCAACTCCTACGAGCAGTACTTC
CDR3: CTTSDSNSYEQYF

V: TRBV12-3/TRBV12-4
J: TRBJ2-1
D: TRBD2
size: .
length: 15
DNA: TGTGCCAGCAGTCATACTAGCGCGTCCTACAATGAGCAGTTCTTC
CDR3: CASSHTSASYNEQFF

V: TRBV5-1
J: TRBJ1-2
D: .
size: .
length: 16
DNA: TGCGCCAGCAGCCTTCAGACGGGCGCGGGGAACTATGGCTACACCTTC
CDR3: CASSLQTGAGNYGYTF

V: TRBV28
J: TRBJ1-2
D: .
size: .
length: 11
DNA: TGTGCCAGCGGAAACAGTTATGGCTACACCTTC
CDR3: CASGNSYGYTF

V: TRBV5-1
J: TRBJ2-1
D: .
size: few
length: 16
DNA: TGCGCCAGCAGCTTGGGGGATCAACTCCGGAAGAATGAGCAGTTCTTC
CDR3: CASSLGDQLRKNEQFF

V: TRBV6-1
J: TRBJ2-3
D: .
size: .
length: 16
DNA: TGTGCCAGCAGTGAAGTCAGTAGGACGGTCACAGATACGCAGTATTTT
CDR3: CASSEVSRTVTDTQYF

V: TRBV11-2
J: TRBJ2-7
D: .
size: few
length: 13
DNA: TGTGCCAGCAACTTCGGTGCCGCCTACGAGCAGTACTTC
CDR3: CASNFGAAYEQYF

V: TRBV27
J: TRBJ1-6
D: .
size: .
length: 16
DNA: TGTGCCAGCAGTTTATCGCCGGGAGTCCCTCGTTCACCCCTCCACTTT
CDR3: CASSLSPGVPRSPLHF

V: TRBV29-1
J: TRBJ2-1
D: TRBD2
size: few
length: 19
DNA: TGCAGCGCGTACGATCCGGGACTAGCGGGAGGGCGGGCCTACAATGAGCAGTTCTTC
CDR3: CSAYDPGLAGGRAYNEQFF

V: TRBV12-3/TRBV12-4
J: TRBJ2-5
D: .
size: many
length: 14
DNA: TGTGCCAGCAGTTTAGGACAGGGAGGAGAGACCCAGTACTTC
CDR3: CASSLGQGGETQYF

V: TRBV5-1
J: TRBJ2-6
D: TRBD1
size: many
length: 16
DNA: TGCGCCAGCAGCCGGGGACAGGGATCTGGGGCCAACGTCCTGACTTTC
CDR3: CASSRGQGSGANVLTF

V: TRBV6-5
J: TRBJ2-5
D: TRBD1
size: few
length: 14
DNA: TGTGCCAGCACCCAAACAGGGGGGTTAGAGACCCAGTACTTC
CDR3: CASTQTGGLETQYF

V: TRBV7-2
J: TRBJ2-7
D: .
size: many
length: 13
DNA: TGTGCCAGCAGCTTAGGTTCCCCCTACGAGCAGTACTTC
CDR3: CASSLGSPYEQYF

V: TRBV12-3/TRBV12-4
J: TRBJ2-1
D: TRBD2
size: .
length: 16
DNA: TGTGCCAGCACCCCGCGAGGCGGGAGGTTCTACAATGAGCAGTTCTTC
CDR3: CASTPRGGRFYNEQFF

V: TRBV4-2
J: TRBJ1-5
D: .
size: many
length: 15
DNA: TGTGCCAGCAGCCAAGATGCGGTGAACAATCAGCCCCAGCATTTT
CDR3: CASSQDAVNNQPQHF

V: TRBV28
J: TRBJ1-1
D: .
size: few
length: 13
DNA: TGTGCCAGCACCTCACCCGGTCGGTCTGAAGCTTTCTTT
CDR3: CASTSPGRSEAFF

V: TRBV7-2
J: TRBJ1-3
D: .
size: .
length: 15
DNA: TGTGCCAGCAGCTTAGCGCAGATTACTGGAAACACCATATATTTT
CDR3: CASSLAQITGNTIYF

V: TRBV20-1
J: TRBJ2-7
D: .
size: many
length: 12
DNA: TGCAGTGCTAGGGATGACCCCTACGAGCAGTACTTC
CDR3: CSARDDPYEQYF

V: TRBV5-5
J: TRBJ1-1
D: .
size: few
length: 12
DNA: TGTGCCAGCAGCTCCAGGACGGCTGAAGCTTTCTTT
CDR3: CASSSRTAEAFF

V: TRBV7-9
J: TRBJ1-4
D: TRBD1
size: .
length: 15
DNA: TGTGCCAGCAGCTTACAGGGGGGCCGTGGCGAAAAACTGTTTTTT
CDR3: CASSLQGGRGEKLFF

V: TRBV6-2/TRBV6-3
J: TRBJ2-2
D: .
size: few
length: 15
DNA: TGTGCCAGCGGCGGAAAGGGACACTACACCGGGGAGCTGTTTTTT
CDR3: CASGGKGHYTGELFF

V: TRBV7-2
J: TRBJ1-5
D: .
size: many
length: 16
DNA: TGTGCCAGCAGCTTAGAAGGGTCCCGAGGAGGTCAGCCCCAGCATTTT
CDR3: CASSLEGSRGGQPQHF

V: TRBV20-1
J: TRBJ2-7
D: TRBD1
size: .
length: 17
DNA: TGCAGTGCTAGACCAAAAGCTCTACAGGGGGGATCCTACGAGCAGTACTTC
CDR3: CSARPKALQGGSYEQYF

V: TRBV7-2
J: TRBJ2-5
D: .
size: many
length: 12
DNA: TGTGCCAGCAGCTTAGCGCAAGAGACCCAGTACTTC
CDR3: CASSLAQETQYF

V: TRBV11-3
J: TRBJ1-5
D: TRBD1
size: few
length: 16
DNA: TGTGCCAGCAGCCCTATACAGGGGTCTAGCAATCAGCCCCAGCATTTT
CDR3: CASSPIQGSSNQPQHF